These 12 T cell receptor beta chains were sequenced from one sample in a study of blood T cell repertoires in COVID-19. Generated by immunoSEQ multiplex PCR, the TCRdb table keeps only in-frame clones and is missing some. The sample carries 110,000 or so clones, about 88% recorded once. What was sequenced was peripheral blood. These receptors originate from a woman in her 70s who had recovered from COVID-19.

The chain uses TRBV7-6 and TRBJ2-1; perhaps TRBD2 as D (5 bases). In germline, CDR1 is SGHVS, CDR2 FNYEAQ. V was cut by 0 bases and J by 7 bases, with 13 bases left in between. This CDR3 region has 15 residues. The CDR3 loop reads CASSLAITSNNEQFF. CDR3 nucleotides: TGTGCCAGCAGCTTAGCAATTACTAGTAATAATGAGCAGTTCTTC. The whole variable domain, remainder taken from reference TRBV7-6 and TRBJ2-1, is GAGVSQSPRYKVTKRGQDVALRCDPISGHVSLYWYRQALGQGPEFLTYFNYEAQQDKSGLPNDRFSAERPEGSISTLTIQRTEQRDSAMYRCASSLAITSNNEQFFGPGTRLTVL.

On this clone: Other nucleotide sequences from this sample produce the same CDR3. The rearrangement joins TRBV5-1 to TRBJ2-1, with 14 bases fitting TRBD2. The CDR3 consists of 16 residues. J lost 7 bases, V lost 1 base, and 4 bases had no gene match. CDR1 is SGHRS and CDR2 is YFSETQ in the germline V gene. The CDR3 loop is CASSLPGLAGGNEQFF. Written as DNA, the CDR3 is TGCGCCAGCAGCTTGCCTGGACTAGCGGGGGGTAATGAGCAGTTCTTC.

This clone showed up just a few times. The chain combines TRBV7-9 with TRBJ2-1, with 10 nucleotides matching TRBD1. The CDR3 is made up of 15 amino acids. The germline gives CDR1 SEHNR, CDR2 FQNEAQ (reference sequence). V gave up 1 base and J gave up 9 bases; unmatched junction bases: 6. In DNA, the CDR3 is TGTGCCAGCAGCTTAGAAGGGACAGGGGATTCTGAGCAGTTCTTC. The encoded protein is CASSLEGTGDSEQFF.

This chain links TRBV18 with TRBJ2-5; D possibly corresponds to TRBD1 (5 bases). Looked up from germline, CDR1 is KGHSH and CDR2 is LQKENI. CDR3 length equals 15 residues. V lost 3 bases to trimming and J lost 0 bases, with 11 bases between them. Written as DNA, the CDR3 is TGTGCCAGCTCACCTGGGGCACATTACCAAGAGACCCAGTACTTC. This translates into CASSPGAHYQETQYF.

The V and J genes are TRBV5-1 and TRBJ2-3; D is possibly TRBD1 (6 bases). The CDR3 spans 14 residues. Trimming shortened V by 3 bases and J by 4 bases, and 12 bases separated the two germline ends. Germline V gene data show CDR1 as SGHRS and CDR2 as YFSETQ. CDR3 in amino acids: CASSYQGNADTQYF. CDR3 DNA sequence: TGCGCCAGCAGCTATCAGGGGAACGCAGATACGCAGTATTTT.

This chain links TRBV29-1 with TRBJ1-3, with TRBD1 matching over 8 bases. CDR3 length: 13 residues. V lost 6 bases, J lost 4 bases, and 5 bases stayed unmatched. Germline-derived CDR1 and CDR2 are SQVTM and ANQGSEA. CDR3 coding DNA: TGCAGCGTCAGGGGGCTAGAAGGAAACACCATATATTTT. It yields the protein CSVRGLEGNTIYF.

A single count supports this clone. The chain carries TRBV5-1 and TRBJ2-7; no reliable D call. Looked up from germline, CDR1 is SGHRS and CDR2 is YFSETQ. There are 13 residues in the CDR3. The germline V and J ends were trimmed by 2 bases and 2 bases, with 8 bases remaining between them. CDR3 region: CASSLWPTYEQYF. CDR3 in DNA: TGCGCCAGCAGCTTATGGCCAACCTACGAGCAGTACTTC.

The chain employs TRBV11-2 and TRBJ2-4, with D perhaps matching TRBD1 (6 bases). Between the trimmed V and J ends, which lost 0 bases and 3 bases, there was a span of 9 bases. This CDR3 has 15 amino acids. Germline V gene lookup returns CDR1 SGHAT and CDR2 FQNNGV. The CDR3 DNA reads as TGTGCCAGCAGCTTAGACAGGGGCGGCAAAAACATTCAGTACTTC. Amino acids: CASSLDRGGKNIQYF.

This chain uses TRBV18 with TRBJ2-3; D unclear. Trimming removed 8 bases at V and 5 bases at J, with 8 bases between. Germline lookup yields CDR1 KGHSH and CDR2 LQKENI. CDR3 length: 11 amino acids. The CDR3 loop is CASKEQDTQYF. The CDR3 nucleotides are TGTGCCAGCAAGGAGCAAGATACGCAGTATTTT. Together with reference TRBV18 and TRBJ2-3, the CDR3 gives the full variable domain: NAGVMQNPRHLVRRRGQEARLRCSPMKGHSHVYWYRQLPEEGLKFMVYLQKENIIDESGMPKERFSAEFPKEGPSILRIQQVVRGDSAAYFCASKEQDTQYFGPGTRLTVL.

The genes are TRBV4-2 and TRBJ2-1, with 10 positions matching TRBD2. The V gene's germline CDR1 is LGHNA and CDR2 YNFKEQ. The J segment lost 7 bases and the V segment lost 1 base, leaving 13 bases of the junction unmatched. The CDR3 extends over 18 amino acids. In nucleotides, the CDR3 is TGTGCCAGCAGCCAAGTCCCCTTACGGACTAGCGGTTCTAATGAGCAGTTCTTC. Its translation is CASSQVPLRTSGSNEQFF.

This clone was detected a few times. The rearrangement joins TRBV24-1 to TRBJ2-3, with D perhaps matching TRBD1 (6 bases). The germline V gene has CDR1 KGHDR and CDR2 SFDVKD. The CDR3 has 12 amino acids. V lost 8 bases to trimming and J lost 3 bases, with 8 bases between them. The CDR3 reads CATIDRTDTQYF. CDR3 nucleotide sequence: TGTGCCACCATCGACAGGACAGATACGCAGTATTTT.

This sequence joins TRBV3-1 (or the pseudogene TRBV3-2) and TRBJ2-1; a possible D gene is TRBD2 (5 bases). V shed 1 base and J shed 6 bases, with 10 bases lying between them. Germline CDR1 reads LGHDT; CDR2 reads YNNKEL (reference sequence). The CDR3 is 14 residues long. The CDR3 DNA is TGTGCCAGCAGCCAAGTGGGAGTGGGCAATGAGCAGTTCTTC. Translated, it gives CASSQVGVGNEQFF.